Below are 25 T cell receptor beta chains sequenced from a single sample in a study of CD8 T cells in Susac syndrome. RNA was extracted with the RNeasy kit, and a quantity of roughly 0.45 to 1 ug was reverse transcribed using random hexamers. Each CDR3 protein gets one entry after TCRdb re-called the immunoSEQ multiplex PCR reads with MiXCR. The data show 150,000 to 200,000 distinct CDR3 sequences, roughly nine tenths seen once. The specimen was CD4+ T cells from PBMCs. These receptors came from a human donor with Susac syndrome.

V gene TRBV3-1 combines with J gene TRBJ2-5; no clear D. Germline CDR1 LGHDT, CDR2 YNNKEL (reference sequence). V lost 1 base to trimming and J lost 1 base, with 4 bases between them. CDR3 length: 13 amino acids. DNA of the CDR3: TGTGCCAGCAGCCAAGTTAGCCAAGAGACCCAGTACTTC. It codes for CASSQVSQETQYF.

The V gene is TRBV18, the J gene TRBJ2-1; D could derive from TRBD1 or TRBD2 (5 bases each). The CDR3 is 12 amino acids. Per germline, CDR1 KGHSH and CDR2 LQKENI. The germline V and J ends were trimmed by 4 bases and 5 bases, with 6 bases remaining between them. The CDR3 DNA reads as TGTGCCAGCTCACGAGGGGACAATGAGCAGTTCTTC. Its translation: CASSRGDNEQFF.

Only one count was recorded for this clonotype. The V and J genes are TRBV20-1 and TRBJ2-5; no reliable D call. The CDR3 extends over 12 amino acids. Germline assignment: CDR1 DFQATT and CDR2 SNEGSKA (reference sequence). V gave up 2 bases and J gave up 4 bases, with 8 bases separating them. The CDR3 here is CSARPSRETQYF. CDR3 sequence (DNA): TGCAGTGCTAGACCTTCACGAGAGACCCAGTACTTC.

This chain connects TRBV10-3 to TRBJ2-5, with TRBD1 matching 10 bases. CDR1 is ENHRY, CDR2 SYGVKD, per germline. The CDR3 loop spans 15 amino acids. V shed 5 bases and J 5 bases; nucleotides not matched to a gene: 8. The CDR3, as DNA: TGTGCCATCAGTCAGGGGACAGGGGTTGCGGAGACCCAGTACTTC. This translates into CAISQGTGVAETQYF.

The chain is built from TRBV3-1 and TRBJ2-5; 8 bases line up with TRBD2. This CDR3 spans 16 amino acids. Germline V CDR1 and CDR2: LGHDT, YNNKEL (reference sequence). The V segment lost 0 bases and the J segment 0 bases; nucleotides outside the gene matches: 3. This chain's CDR3 is CASSQDSGTHQETQYF. CDR3 sequence (DNA): TGTGCCAGCAGCCAAGATAGCGGGACCCACCAAGAGACCCAGTACTTC.

The rearrangement joins TRBV4-1 to TRBJ1-2, with D hard to call. Germline loops: CDR1 MGHRA, CDR2 YSYEKL. CDR3 length: 13 amino acids. V was clipped by 1 base and J by 8 bases, with 11 bases between them. CDR3 residues: CASSQGWQEGYTF. In DNA, the CDR3 is TGCGCCAGCAGCCAAGGGTGGCAGGAAGGCTACACCTTC.

This rearrangement joins TRBV11-2 to TRBJ2-3; 8 bases are a match to TRBD2. J was trimmed by 0 bases and V by 8 bases; bases with no gene match: 16. Germline V gene sequence: CDR1 SGHAT, CDR2 FQNNGV. This CDR3 comprises 18 residues. CDR3 loop: CASSRGAPAGASTDTQYF. Written as DNA, the CDR3 is TGTGCCAGCTCCCGAGGGGCCCCAGCGGGAGCTAGCACAGATACGCAGTATTTT.

The genes are TRBV20-1 and TRBJ2-7, with 9 bases identical to TRBD1. This CDR3 is 13 amino acids long. V trimming: 4 bases; J trimming: 2 bases; junction bases outside the gene matches: 3. Germline assignment: CDR1 DFQATT and CDR2 SNEGSKA (reference sequence). CDR3 nucleotides: TGCAGTGCTACAGGGACAGGGACCTACGAGCAGTACTTC. Translating it yields CSATGTGTYEQYF.

The sample holds one count of this clonotype. The chain has TRBV6-1 and TRBJ2-1, with D perhaps TRBD1 (6 bases). Trimming left V 6 bases short and J 0 bases short, with 12 bases between. This CDR3 contains 15 residues. The germline gives CDR1 MNHNS, CDR2 SASEGT. The CDR3 spells CASRKGHLSYNEQFF. The CDR3 nucleotides are TGTGCCAGCAGGAAGGGACACCTCTCCTACAATGAGCAGTTCTTC.

The chain joins TRBV7-8 to TRBJ1-2; D unresolved. CDR1 and CDR2 from the germline V gene are SGHVS and FQNEAQ. The germline V and J ends were trimmed by 2 bases and 4 bases, with 11 bases remaining between them. This CDR3 has 14 residues. The CDR3 protein is CASSLLEAGYGYTF. The CDR3 DNA reads TGTGCCAGCAGCTTATTGGAGGCTGGCTATGGCTACACCTTC.

The chain uses TRBV4-1 and TRBJ2-2; 10 bases fit TRBD1. This CDR3 contains 17 residues. Germline CDR1 MGHRA, CDR2 YSYEKL. J was trimmed by 7 bases and V by 2 bases; bases with no gene match: 10. The CDR3 sequence: CASSQSGQGPVIGELFF. The CDR3 coding sequence is TGCGCCAGCAGCCAATCGGGACAGGGGCCTGTGATCGGGGAGCTGTTTTTT.

This chain joins TRBV7-3 and TRBJ2-3; D is possibly TRBD1 (6 bases). V dropped 1 base and J dropped 3 bases, with 17 bases sitting between them. There are 17 residues in the CDR3. CDR1 and CDR2 (germline): SGHTA, FQGTGA. CDR3 protein: CASSLKQGKTVTDTQYF. DNA for the CDR3: TGTGCCAGCAGCTTAAAACAGGGTAAAACTGTGACAGATACGCAGTATTTT.

This chain uses TRBV7-9 with TRBJ2-3; TRBD2 aligns across 12 bases. The CDR3 has 16 amino acids. Germline V gene data show CDR1 as SEHNR and CDR2 as FQNEAQ (reference sequence). V was clipped by 5 bases and J by 2 bases; unmatched bases: 5. The CDR3 region is CASSRTSGETTDTQYF. The CDR3 DNA is TGTGCCAGCAGCCGGACTAGCGGGGAAACCACAGATACGCAGTATTTT.

The chain is built from TRBV25-1 and TRBJ2-1; no clear D gene. Germline loops: CDR1 MGHDK, CDR2 SYGVNS. CDR3 size: 11 residues. V gave up 8 bases and J gave up 5 bases, with 7 bases separating them. CDR3 sequence (DNA): TGTGCCAGCCTACCGGACAATGAGCAGTTCTTC. It encodes CASLPDNEQFF.

CDR3 nucleotide sequence: TGTGCCAGCAGTGACTCGTACAGGGGAAACTATGGCTACACCTTC. Protein product: CASSDSYRGNYGYTF. This chain links TRBV6-4 with TRBJ1-2; 7 bases agree with TRBD1. The CDR3 sequence is 15 residues long. Per germline, CDR1 MRHNA and CDR2 SNTAGT. After removal of 0 bases from V and 2 bases from J, the junction contained 3 bases not matched to a gene.

The chain combines TRBV29-1 with TRBJ1-2; 10 bases align to TRBD1. Losses at the gene ends were 4 bases for V and 3 bases for J; bases not matched to a gene: 2. Per germline, CDR1 SQVTM and CDR2 ANQGSEA. The CDR3 covers 13 residues. CDR3: CSVGQGADYGYTF. CDR3 DNA sequence: TGCAGCGTTGGACAGGGGGCTGACTATGGCTACACCTTC.

V is TRBV9 and J is TRBJ2-1, with 13 bases lining up with TRBD2. With V trimmed by 1 base and J by 0 bases, 13 bases remained unmatched. The CDR3 covers 21 residues. Germline V lookup: CDR1 SGDLS, CDR2 YYNGEE. For the CDR3, the DNA is TGTGCCAGCAGCGTAAATTGGGGGGGACTAGCGGGGAAAAGCTCCTACAATGAGCAGTTCTTC. Residues: CASSVNWGGLAGKSSYNEQFF. Based on the CDR3 plus reference TRBV9 and TRBJ2-1, the full variable domain is DSGVTQTPKHLITATGQRVTLRCSPRSGDLSVYWYQQSLDQGLQFLIQYYNGEERAKGNILERFSAQQFPDLHSELNLSSLELGDSALYFCASSVNWGGLAGKSSYNEQFFGPGTRLTVL.

CDR3 amino acids: CASSLLAGRSYNEQFF. The CDR3, as DNA: TGTGCCAGTAGTCTGCTAGCGGGACGCTCCTACAATGAGCAGTTCTTC. The chain joins TRBV19 to TRBJ2-1; 9 positions agree with TRBD2. Germline V gives CDR1 LNHDA, CDR2 SQIVND (reference sequence). The CDR3 has 16 residues. V was clipped by 5 bases and J by 0 bases; unmatched bases: 5.

This clonotype was seen once. The chain uses TRBV27 and TRBJ1-5, with no clear D. The CDR3 has 15 amino acids. Per germline, CDR1 MNHEY and CDR2 SMNVEV (reference sequence). V lost 5 bases to trimming and J lost 0 bases, with 11 bases between them. CDR3 residues: CASSPGRDSNQPQHF. Here the CDR3 DNA reads TGTGCCAGCAGTCCCGGCCGGGATAGCAATCAGCCCCAGCATTTT.

The J gene is TRBJ1-2, the V gene TRBV12-3 or TRBV12-4, with D hard to call. Between the trimmed V and J ends, which lost 7 bases and 0 bases, there was a span of 9 bases. The CDR3 loop spans 13 amino acids. The CDR3 protein is CASTSDSNYGYTF. CDR3 coding DNA: TGTGCCAGCACCTCAGACTCTAACTATGGCTACACCTTC.

This CDR3 reads CASSERRGSQETQYF. The CDR3 nucleotides read TGTGCCAGCAGTGAAAGGAGGGGGAGCCAAGAGACCCAGTACTTC. The V and J genes are TRBV25-1 and TRBJ2-5; D is perhaps TRBD1 or TRBD2 (6 bases each). Germline lookup yields CDR1 MGHDK and CDR2 SYGVNS. This CDR3 is built from 15 residues. Trimming shortened V by 2 bases and J by 1 base, and 11 bases separated the two germline ends. The entire variable domain, with the rest obtained from reference TRBV25-1 and TRBJ2-5, is as follows: EADIYQTPRYLVIGTGKKITLECSQTMGHDKMYWYQQDPGMELHLIHYSYGVNSTEKGDLSSESTVSRIRTEHFPLTLESARPSHTSQYLCASSERRGSQETQYFGPGTRLLVL.

The J gene is TRBJ1-1, the V gene TRBV6-6, with D unclear. CDR1 MNHNY and CDR2 SVGAGI come from the germline V gene (reference sequence). The V gene lost 2 bases and the J gene lost 1 base, with 11 bases spanning the gap. This CDR3 comprises 15 residues. CDR3 in DNA: TGTGCCAGCAGTTACGGGTCCCTCCAGAACACTGAAGCTTTCTTT. Its protein is CASSYGSLQNTEAFF.

CDR3 in DNA: TGTGCCAGCAGTTCTAGCGGGATCTCCTACAATGAGCAGTTCTTC. It encodes CASSSSGISYNEQFF. This chain connects TRBV28 to TRBJ2-1; 9 bases are a match to TRBD2. Germline V lookup: CDR1 MDHEN, CDR2 SYDVKM. The CDR3 is made up of 15 amino acids. J was trimmed by 0 bases and V by 4 bases; bases with no gene match: 1.

The chain uses TRBV2 and TRBJ2-3; D is possibly TRBD1 (6 bases). The CDR3 runs to 14 residues. Trimming cost V 4 bases and J 1 base, with 9 bases left between them. Germline V gene sequence: CDR1 SNHLY, CDR2 FYNNEI. CDR3 region: CASSGPGGTDTQYF. The CDR3 coding sequence is TGTGCCAGCAGTGGCCCAGGGGGCACAGATACGCAGTATTTT.

The chain is built from TRBV19 and TRBJ1-5, with 7 bases that match TRBD1. V trimming: 5 bases; J trimming: 2 bases; junction bases outside the gene matches: 9. CDR3 length: 16 residues. Germline CDR1 LNHDA, CDR2 SQIVND (reference sequence). CDR3 sequence: CASSSTGAGGNQPQHF. DNA of the CDR3: TGTGCCAGTAGTTCAACAGGGGCGGGGGGCAATCAGCCCCAGCATTTT.